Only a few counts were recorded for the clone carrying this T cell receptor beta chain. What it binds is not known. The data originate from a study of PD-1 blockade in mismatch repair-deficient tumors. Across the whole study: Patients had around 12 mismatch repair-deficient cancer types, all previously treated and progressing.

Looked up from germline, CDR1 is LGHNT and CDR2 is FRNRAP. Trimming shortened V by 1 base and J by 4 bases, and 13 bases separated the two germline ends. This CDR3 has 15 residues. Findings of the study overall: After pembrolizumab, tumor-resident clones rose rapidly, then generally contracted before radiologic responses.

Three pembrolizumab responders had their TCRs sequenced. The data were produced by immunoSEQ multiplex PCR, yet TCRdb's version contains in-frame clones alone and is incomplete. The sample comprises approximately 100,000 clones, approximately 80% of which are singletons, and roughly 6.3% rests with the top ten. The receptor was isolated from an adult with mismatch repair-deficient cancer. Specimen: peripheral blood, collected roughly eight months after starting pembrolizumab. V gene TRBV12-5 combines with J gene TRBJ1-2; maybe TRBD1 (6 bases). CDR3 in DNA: TGTGCTAGTGGTTTGGAAGGGGGGATGCCCTATGGCTACACCTTC. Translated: CASGLEGGMPYGYTF.